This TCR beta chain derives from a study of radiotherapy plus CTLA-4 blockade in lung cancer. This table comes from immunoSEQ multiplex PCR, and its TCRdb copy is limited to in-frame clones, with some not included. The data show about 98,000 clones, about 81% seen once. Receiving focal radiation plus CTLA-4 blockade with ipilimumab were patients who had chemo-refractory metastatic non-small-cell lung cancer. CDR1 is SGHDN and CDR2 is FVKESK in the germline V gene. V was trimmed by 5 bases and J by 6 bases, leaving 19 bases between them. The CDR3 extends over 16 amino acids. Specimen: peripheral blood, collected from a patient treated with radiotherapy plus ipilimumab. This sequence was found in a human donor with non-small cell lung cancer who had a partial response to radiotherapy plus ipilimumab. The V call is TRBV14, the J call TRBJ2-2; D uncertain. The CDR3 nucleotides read TGTGCCAGCAGCTCGGTGCTCCCCGTCAACGCCGGGGAGCTGTTTTTT. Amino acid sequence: CASSSVLPVNAGELFF. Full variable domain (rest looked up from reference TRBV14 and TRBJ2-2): EAGVTQFPSHSVIEKGQTVTLRCDPISGHDNLYWYRRVMGKEIKFLLHFVKESKQDESGMPNNRFLAERTGGTYSTLKVQPAELEDSGVYFCASSSVLPVNAGELFFGEGSRLTVL.